The rows below give T cell receptor beta chains drawn from one sample of a study of cytomegalovirus exposure and HLA in healthy donors. Sequencing used immunoSEQ multiplex PCR; TCRdb keeps in-frame clones, though not all of them. The data contain approximately 100,000 clones, 76% of them singletons. Sequenced input: PBMCs. The source is a woman in her 50s in good health and CMV-seropositive. CDR3s include the opening cysteine and the closing phenylalanine or tryptophan. D genes are given only for firm matches. The size of a clone is reported for some rows only, either as once, few or many, or as a class for expanded clones.

j_call	clone_size	d_call	v_call	cdr3_aa	cdr3_nt
TRBJ2-2	NA	TRBD2	TRBV10-3	CAIRLAVGGELFF	TGTGCCATCAGACTAGCGGTTGGCGGGGAGCTGTTTTTT
TRBJ2-5	NA	NA	TRBV7-3	CASSSIPGEETQYF	TGTGCCAGCAGCTCTATTCCAGGGGAAGAGACCCAGTACTTC
TRBJ2-3	once	NA	TRBV19	CASSIPSAGTDTQYF	TGTGCCAGTAGTATCCCCAGCGCTGGCACAGATACGCAGTATTTT
TRBJ2-2	NA	NA	TRBV4-3	CASSDTAGPNTGELFF	TGCGCCAGCAGCGATACCGCAGGGCCGAACACCGGGGAGCTGTTTTTT
TRBJ2-5	NA	TRBD1	TRBV5-4	CASSLQGAMETQYF	TGTGCCAGCAGCTTGCAGGGGGCTATGGAGACCCAGTACTTC
TRBJ1-3	few	TRBD1	TRBV2	CASSEAPGTGGYTIYF	TGTGCCAGCAGTGAAGCGCCCGGGACAGGCGGGTACACCATATATTTT
TRBJ1-1	NA	TRBD1	TRBV5-1	CASSPGTGNTEAFF	TGCGCCAGCAGTCCCGGGACAGGGAACACTGAAGCTTTCTTT
TRBJ2-3	few	TRBD2	TRBV9	CASSVGTSGSTDTQYF	TGTGCCAGCAGCGTAGGGACTAGCGGGAGCACAGATACGCAGTATTTT
TRBJ1-5	NA	NA	TRBV2	CASSWGPLGNQPQHF	TGTGCCAGCAGTTGGGGCCCGTTAGGCAATCAGCCCCAGCATTTT
TRBJ2-7	few	NA	TRBV14	CASSQDPAREQYF	TGTGCCAGCAGCCAAGATCCAGCGAGGGAGCAGTACTTC
TRBJ2-7	NA	NA	TRBV2	CASSQQQYEQYF	TGTGCCAGCAGTCAACAGCAATACGAGCAGTACTTC
TRBJ2-7	NA	NA	TRBV7-2	CASSLLAGEQYF	TGTGCCAGCAGCTTGCTAGCTGGTGAGCAGTACTTC
TRBJ2-7	NA	TRBD2	TRBV19	CASRMGRLAGLDEQYF	TGTGCCAGTAGAATGGGGAGACTAGCGGGACTCGACGAGCAGTACTTC
TRBJ1-2	NA	TRBD1	TRBV7-9	CAIQTGGNYGYTF	TGTGCCATTCAGACAGGGGGAAACTATGGCTACACCTTC
TRBJ2-3	NA	TRBD2	TRBV7-9	CASSQSSSGGDTDTQYF	TGTGCCAGCAGCCAGTCCTCTAGCGGGGGAGATACAGATACGCAGTATTTT
TRBJ2-7	NA	TRBD1	TRBV7-3	CASSRDRARRPVSYEQYF	TGTGCCAGCAGCCGCGACAGGGCCCGCCGACCTGTCTCCTACGAGCAGTACTTC
TRBJ2-2	few	TRBD1	TRBV9	CASSPRGTGGTGELFF	TGTGCCAGCAGCCCTCGGGGGACAGGGGGTACCGGGGAGCTGTTTTTT
TRBJ2-7	NA	NA	TRBV19	CASSIGLLRAEAQYF	TGTGCCAGTAGTATCGGCTTACTACGAGCAGAGGCGCAGTACTTC
TRBJ1-2	NA	NA	TRBV5-1	CASSSPGANYGYTF	TGCGCCAGCAGCTCCCCGGGAGCTAACTATGGCTACACCTTC
TRBJ1-2	NA	NA	TRBV27	CASSRSGEANYGYTF	TGTGCCAGCAGCCGATCAGGGGAAGCTAACTATGGCTACACCTTC
TRBJ2-5	once	NA	TRBV29-1	CSVATGVGETQYF	TGCAGCGTGGCGACAGGCGTTGGAGAGACCCAGTACTTC
TRBJ2-3	NA	TRBD1	TRBV14	CASSRGDREITDTQYF	TGTGCCAGCAGCCGAGGGGACAGGGAAATTACAGATACGCAGTATTTT
TRBJ1-1	few	TRBD1	TRBV6-6	CASKGGASHWAPEAFF	TGTGCCAGCAAAGGGGGCGCGAGTCACTGGGCACCTGAAGCTTTCTTT
TRBJ2-7	NA	TRBD1	TRBV5-1	CASSQYSGQSYEQYF	TGCGCCAGCAGCCAATACTCGGGACAGTCCTACGAGCAGTACTTC
TRBJ2-7	NA	TRBD2	TRBV6-1	CASSEWTSGASTYEQYF	TGTGCCAGCAGTGAATGGACTAGCGGGGCTTCGACCTACGAGCAGTACTTC
TRBJ2-5	NA	TRBD2	TRBV29-1	CSVLLGGGRKTQYF	TGCAGCGTCCTACTGGGGGGGGGTCGAAAGACCCAGTACTTC
TRBJ2-7	NA	NA	TRBV2	CASSEGPGGEQYF	TGTGCCAGCAGTGAGGGTCCAGGAGGCGAGCAGTACTTC
TRBJ2-2	NA	NA	TRBV27	CASSLGGGTGELFF	TGTGCCAGCAGTTTAGGTGGAGGCACCGGGGAGCTGTTTTTT
TRBJ2-1	once	NA	TRBV7-6	CASSLGGPNYNEQFF	TGTGCCAGCAGCTTAGGGGGCCCCAACTACAATGAGCAGTTCTTC
TRBJ2-5	NA	TRBD2	TRBV5-5	CASKKREGWETQYF	TGTGCCAGCAAAAAGCGGGAGGGCTGGGAGACCCAGTACTTC
TRBJ2-1	NA	NA	TRBV7-3	CASSLVPGASNEQFF	TGTGCCAGCAGCTTAGTCCCAGGGGCCAGCAATGAGCAGTTCTTC
TRBJ2-4	NA	NA	TRBV6-5	CASRGDRQDSQYF	TGTGCCAGCAGGGGAGACAGGCAGGACAGTCAGTACTTC
TRBJ2-1	NA	NA	TRBV7-9	CASSFLGTPYNEQFF	TGTGCCAGCAGCTTCCTCGGGACACCTTACAATGAGCAGTTCTTC
TRBJ2-7	NA	NA	TRBV9	CASSVQPQGPYEQYF	TGTGCCAGCAGCGTCCAACCCCAGGGCCCCTACGAGCAGTACTTC
TRBJ2-4	NA	NA	TRBV5-6	CASSPWGGGKNIQYF	TGTGCCAGCAGTCCCTGGGGGGGCGGCAAAAACATTCAGTACTTC
TRBJ1-1	few	TRBD1	TRBV2	CASSADRGTEAFF	TGTGCCAGCAGTGCGGACAGGGGCACTGAAGCTTTCTTT
TRBJ2-7	NA	NA	TRBV7-9	CASSRYYEQYF	TGTGCCAGCAGCCGCTACTACGAGCAGTACTTC
TRBJ1-6	once	NA	TRBV13	CASSFRKQGLNSPLHF	TGTGCCAGCAGCTTCCGGAAACAGGGCCTTAATTCACCCCTCCACTTT
TRBJ2-1	NA	TRBD2	TRBV7-9	CASSLDRSGAAYNEQFF	TGTGCCAGCAGCTTAGACCGGAGCGGGGCAGCCTACAATGAGCAGTTCTTC
TRBJ2-7	NA	TRBD1	TRBV9	CASSPRQGPDEQYF	TGTGCCAGCAGCCCACGACAGGGACCGGACGAGCAGTACTTC
TRBJ2-3	NA	TRBD2	TRBV10-3	CATRTSPDTQYF	TGTGCCACCCGGACTAGCCCAGATACGCAGTATTTT
TRBJ1-5	NA	NA	TRBV4-2	CASSQDPYSNQPQHF	TGTGCCAGCAGCCAAGATCCGTATAGCAATCAGCCCCAGCATTTT
TRBJ1-5	NA	NA	TRBV2	CASSRHVISNQPQHF	TGTGCCAGCAGCCGACACGTAATCAGCAATCAGCCCCAGCATTTT
TRBJ2-5	NA	NA	TRBV29-1	CSVEDGSAYRNF	TGCAGCGTTGAAGACGGTAGCGCCTATAGAAACTTC
TRBJ1-4	NA	NA	TRBV4-3	CASSQVGQGNEKLFF	TGCGCCAGCAGCCAAGTGGGCCAGGGGAATGAAAAACTGTTTTTT
TRBJ2-7	NA	NA	TRBV7-2	CASSLASGITSRSYEQYF	TGTGCCAGCAGCTTAGCTTCGGGGATAACTTCCCGCTCCTACGAGCAGTACTTC
TRBJ2-5	NA	TRBD1	TRBV5-1	CASSLPGQGEETQYF	TGCGCCAGCAGCCTACCGGGACAGGGTGAGGAGACCCAGTACTTC
TRBJ2-7	NA	NA	TRBV27	CASRITSGGEQYF	TGTGCCAGCAGGATTACGTCCGGAGGCGAGCAGTACTTC
TRBJ2-5	NA	TRBD1	TRBV2	CASSRQGKETQYF	TGTGCCAGCAGTCGACAGGGTAAAGAGACCCAGTACTTC
TRBJ1-1	NA	NA	TRBV19	CASSKQGRGNTEAFF	TGTGCCAGTAGTAAGCAGGGAAGGGGAAACACTGAAGCTTTCTTT
TRBJ1-3	NA	TRBD1	TRBV25-1	CASTPRTGLDTIYF	TGTGCCAGCACCCCCAGGACAGGGTTGGACACCATATATTTT
TRBJ2-7	NA	TRBD1	TRBV4-1	CASSQTGEGNEQYF	TGCGCCAGCAGCCAAACAGGGGAAGGCAACGAGCAGTACTTC
TRBJ2-7	NA	NA	TRBV19	CASSISGGEQYF	TGTGCCAGTAGTATATCGGGTGGCGAGCAGTACTTC
TRBJ2-1	NA	NA	TRBV5-5	CASSLVGVAYNEQFF	TGTGCCAGCAGCCTGGTGGGAGTGGCTTACAATGAGCAGTTCTTC
TRBJ1-2	NA	NA	TRBV6-1	CASSSDGEQRGYTF	TGTGCCAGCAGTTCCGACGGAGAGCAGAGGGGCTACACCTTC
TRBJ1-1	few	TRBD1	TRBV4-1	CASSHSNRGEAFF	TGCGCCAGCAGCCATTCTAACAGGGGTGAAGCTTTCTTT
TRBJ1-4	NA	TRBD1	TRBV5-1	CASSSRKDRTNEKLFF	TGCGCCAGCAGCTCCCGTAAGGACAGGACTAATGAAAAACTGTTTTTT